Listed below are T cell receptor beta chains from one sample, sequenced in a study of blood T cell repertoires in COVID-19. Sequencing used immunoSEQ multiplex PCR; TCRdb keeps in-frame clones, though not all of them. Seen here are approximately 260,000 clones, roughly 88% observed once, and the top ten hold roughly 1.2%. Source material: PBMCs or T cells enriched from blood (not recorded which). All receptors derive from a woman between 35 and 50 years old with acute COVID-19. The CDR3 runs from the conserved cysteine through the conserved F or W. The D gene is left open where the match is weak. Clone sizes are given selectively: once, few, many, or a class where the clone is expanded.

j_call | clone_size | d_call | v_call | cdr3_nt | cdr3_aa
TRBJ2-3 | once | - | TRBV29-1 | TGCAGCGTTGAGAGGACACCCAACACAGATACGCAGTATTTT | CSVERTPNTDTQYF
TRBJ2-3 | - | - | TRBV5-1 | TGCGCCAGCAGCTTCGCGGGGCTGAGTACAGATACGCAGTATTTT | CASSFAGLSTDTQYF
TRBJ2-2 | - | TRBD2 | TRBV5-6 | TGTGCCAGCAGCAGGGGACTAGCGGTGAACACCGGGGAGCTGTTTTTT | CASSRGLAVNTGELFF
TRBJ2-3 | - | TRBD2 | TRBV14 | TGTGCCAGCAGCTCGCTTCGGCTAGCGGGAGGGCCATCAGATACGCAGTATTTT | CASSSLRLAGGPSDTQYF
TRBJ2-7 | many | - | TRBV21-1 | TGTGCCAGCAGCTCCCAGACAGACTACGAGCAGTACTTC | CASSSQTDYEQYF
TRBJ2-5 | once | - | TRBV6-6 | TGTGCCAGCGGCCGGGATCCCCGGGAGACCCAGTACTTC | CASGRDPRETQYF
TRBJ2-3 | - | TRBD2 | TRBV7-9 | TGTGCCAGCAGCCTCCGAAGACTAGCGGGAGGGTTGGATACGCAGTATTTT | CASSLRRLAGGLDTQYF
TRBJ1-1 | - | - | TRBV12-5 | TGTGCTAGTGGTTTGGGAGGGAGGAACACTGAAGCTTTCTTT | CASGLGGRNTEAFF
TRBJ2-3 | - | TRBD2 | TRBV25-1 | TGTGCCAGCAGTGAGCGGACTAGCGGGGTCCTCACAGATACGCAGTATTTT | CASSERTSGVLTDTQYF
TRBJ2-1 | - | TRBD2 | TRBV10-1 | TGCGCCAGCAGACCTGGACTAGCGCCAAACAATGAGCAGTTCTTC | CASRPGLAPNNEQFF
TRBJ1-1 | once | TRBD1 | TRBV28 | TGTGCCAGCAGTTTATTGTCAGGGGGGACTGAAGCTTTCTTT | CASSLLSGGTEAFF
TRBJ2-3 | once | TRBD1 | TRBV28 | TGTGCCAGCAGCAACCGGGACAGAGCCACAGATACGCAGTATTTT | CASSNRDRATDTQYF
TRBJ1-2 | - | TRBD1 | TRBV19 | TGTGCCAGTAGTGCCGACAGGGGCCTTATCCCTAACTATGGCTACACCTTC | CASSADRGLIPNYGYTF
TRBJ2-1 | few | TRBD2 | TRBV9 | TGTGCCAGCAGCGTAGATTGGGCTAGCGGGAGCAATGAGCAGTTCTTC | CASSVDWASGSNEQFF
TRBJ2-5 | few | TRBD1 | TRBV7-3 | TGTGCCAGCAGCCCCGACACGGACAGGGAGAGGTCCCAGTACTTC | CASSPDTDRERSQYF
TRBJ1-1 | - | - | TRBV15 | TGTGCCACCAGCAATACAGAAGTAACTGAAGCTTTCTTT | CATSNTEVTEAFF
TRBJ2-5 | - | TRBD2 | TRBV24-1 | TGTGCCACCAGTGACAGAAAGATAGCGGGAGGGCCAAGGACCCAGTACTTC | CATSDRKIAGGPRTQYF
TRBJ2-3 | - | TRBD1 | TRBV19 | TGTGCCAGTAGCCCAGACAGGGGATACACAGATACGCAGTATTTT | CASSPDRGYTDTQYF
TRBJ2-1 | few | TRBD2 | TRBV5-1 | TGCGCCAGCAGCCCGTTGAGCGGGAGGTCGGGCTCCTACAATGAGCAGTTCTTC | CASSPLSGRSGSYNEQFF
TRBJ1-1 | - | TRBD1 | TRBV2 | TGTGCCAGCAGAGATACCGGGACAGCGAACACTGAAGCTTTCTTT | CASRDTGTANTEAFF
TRBJ2-3 | - | TRBD2 | TRBV11-2 | TGTGCCAGCAGCACCGACTTCGGACTAGCGGGACTAGGAAATACGCAGTATTTT | CASSTDFGLAGLGNTQYF
TRBJ1-1 | - | - | TRBV12-3/TRBV12-4 | TGTGCCAGCAGGGAGGGAGGGCGCACTGAAGCTTTCTTT | CASREGGRTEAFF
TRBJ1-2 | - | TRBD1 | TRBV18 | TGTGCCAGCTCACCGTCGACAGGGCGCCAAGAAGGCTACACCTTC | CASSPSTGRQEGYTF
TRBJ2-1 | - | - | TRBV19 | TGTGCCAGTAGTATCACAGGCCGTGAGCAGTTCTTC | CASSITGREQFF
TRBJ1-5 | - | - | TRBV18 | TGTGCCAGCTCAAACCAAGGAGATCAGCCCCAGCATTTT | CASSNQGDQPQHF
TRBJ2-3 | - | - | TRBV7-2 | TGTGCCAGCAGCTCCGAGATAGATACGCAGTATTTT | CASSSEIDTQYF
TRBJ1-1 | - | - | TRBV10-3 | TGTGCCATCAGTAATGTGGGAGGAAGGACTGAAGCTTTCTTT | CAISNVGGRTEAFF
TRBJ2-1 | - | TRBD2 | TRBV19 | TGTGCCAGTAGTAGCTGGGGGAGGGCCGCGGATGAGCAGTTCTTC | CASSSWGRAADEQFF
TRBJ1-3 | once | TRBD1 | TRBV18 | TGTGCCAGCTCACCCACCGGGACAGGAACGGCGGGAAACACCATATATTTT | CASSPTGTGTAGNTIYF
TRBJ1-1 | - | TRBD1 | TRBV27 | TGTGCCAGCGTCCCTGGGGACAGGACGAACACTGAAGCTTTCTTT | CASVPGDRTNTEAFF
TRBJ1-2 | - | - | TRBV7-2 | TGTGCCAGCAGCTCCCAGGCGGGGGCGGGGAGCTATGGCTACACCTTC | CASSSQAGAGSYGYTF
TRBJ2-5 | - | - | TRBV10-3 | TGTGCCATCAGTACCGCCGACCGGGGGCAAGAGACCCAGTACTTC | CAISTADRGQETQYF
TRBJ2-7 | - | - | TRBV5-1 | TGCGCCAGCAGCAACCTTAACAGGGATTTAGCCTACGAGCAGTACTTC | CASSNLNRDLAYEQYF
TRBJ2-7 | - | TRBD1 | TRBV2 | TGTGCCAGCACCACAGGGGGCCCGTACGAGCAGTACTTC | CASTTGGPYEQYF
TRBJ1-4 | - | TRBD1 | TRBV4-1 | TGCGCCAGCAGCTTCAGGCGGACAGGGGGGAACGAAAAACTGTTTTTT | CASSFRRTGGNEKLFF
TRBJ1-1 | - | - | TRBV3-1/TRBV3-2 | TGTGCCAGCAGCCCAGACCGCGCCATGAACACTGAAGCTTTCTTT | CASSPDRAMNTEAFF
TRBJ1-2 | - | - | TRBV11-2 | TGTGCCAGCAGCTCCGCATCGCTAACCTATGGCTACACCTTC | CASSSASLTYGYTF
TRBJ1-5 | - | TRBD1 | TRBV19 | TGTGCCAGTAGTATGTTTGCCCAGGGGGCAGGTCAGCCCCAGCATTTT | CASSMFAQGAGQPQHF
TRBJ1-6 | - | - | TRBV18 | TGTGCCAGCTCACCATTTGAGACAGTTAATTCACCCCTCCACTTT | CASSPFETVNSPLHF
TRBJ2-1 | - | TRBD2 | TRBV4-1 | TGCGCCAGCAGCCAACTACCGGGACTAGCCTATTATGAGCAGTTCTTC | CASSQLPGLAYYEQFF
TRBJ2-1 | - | - | TRBV28 | TGTGCCAGCAGTTCCAATGGGGAGAGGGCCTACAATGAGCAGTTCTTC | CASSSNGERAYNEQFF
TRBJ1-1 | few | - | TRBV7-2 | TGTGCCAGCAGCACCGACTGGGCTGAAGCTTTCTTT | CASSTDWAEAFF
TRBJ2-2 | - | TRBD2 | TRBV2 | TGTGCCAGCAGTGAAGCTAGCGGGAGACCGAACACCGGGGAGCTGTTTTTT | CASSEASGRPNTGELFF
TRBJ1-2 | - | - | TRBV6-5 | TGTGCCAGCAGTTACGGGAGCTATGGCTACACCTTC | CASSYGSYGYTF
TRBJ1-6 | - | TRBD1 | TRBV13 | TGTGCCAGCTCTACGGACAGGGAGTTTTCACCCCTCCACTTT | CASSTDREFSPLHF
TRBJ2-1 | - | TRBD2 | TRBV2 | TGTGCCAGCAGTGTCACTAGCGGGAGCAGGTACAATGAGCAGTTCTTC | CASSVTSGSRYNEQFF
TRBJ2-3 | - | TRBD2 | TRBV7-6 | TGTGCCAGCAGCCTCATTGGGACTAGCGGGAGACAGTATTTT | CASSLIGTSGRQYF
TRBJ1-2 | - | - | TRBV19 | TGTGCCAGTACAAAGTTACAGGGCTGGGAATATGGCTACACCTTC | CASTKLQGWEYGYTF
TRBJ2-5 | - | - | TRBV5-6 | TGTGCCAGCAGCTCCTATGACAGATTCCAAGAGACCCAGTACTTC | CASSSYDRFQETQYF
TRBJ2-3 | - | - | TRBV7-2 | TGTGCCAGCAGCTTAGAGGGAGGCAGCACAGATACGCAGTATTTT | CASSLEGGSTDTQYF
TRBJ1-3 | - | - | TRBV5-1 | TGCGCCAGCAGCTTTCTCCCAAGCCAAAACACCATATATTTT | CASSFLPSQNTIYF
TRBJ2-1 | once | TRBD2 | TRBV7-9 | TGTGCCAGCAGTTCGACCGGGAGGGCCAATGAGCAGTTCTTC | CASSSTGRANEQFF
TRBJ1-1 | - | - | TRBV2 | TGTGCCAGCACGCGGGGGCTCGGAAGGACTGAAGCTTTCTTT | CASTRGLGRTEAFF
TRBJ2-7 | - | TRBD1 | TRBV19 | TGTGCCAGTAGTATGCGACAGGGGGCGAGGGAGCAGTACTTC | CASSMRQGAREQYF